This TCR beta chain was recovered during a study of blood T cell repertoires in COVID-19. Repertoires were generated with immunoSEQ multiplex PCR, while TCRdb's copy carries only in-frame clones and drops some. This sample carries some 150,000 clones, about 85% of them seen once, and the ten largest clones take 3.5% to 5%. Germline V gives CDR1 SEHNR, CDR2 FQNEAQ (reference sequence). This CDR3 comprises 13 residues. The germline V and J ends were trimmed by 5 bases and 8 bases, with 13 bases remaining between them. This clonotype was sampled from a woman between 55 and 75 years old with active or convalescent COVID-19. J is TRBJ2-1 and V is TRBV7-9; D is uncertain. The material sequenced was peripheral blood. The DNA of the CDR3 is TGTGCCAGCAGCAAGCCCCCTTTGGATGAGCAGTTCTTC. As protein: CASSKPPLDEQFF.